The rows below give T cell receptor beta chains drawn from one sample of a study of OX40 agonist ivuxolimab in advanced cancers. Libraries were prepared by immunoSEQ multiplex PCR; TCRdb keeps only in-frame clonotypes and omits some of them. The table lists roughly 64,000 clones, approximately 90% of them singletons, with roughly 0.45% in the top ten. Source: CD4+ or CD8+ T cells sorted from blood, taken in a trial of the OX40 agonist ivuxolimab. Receptors were obtained from an adult with an advanced solid tumor such as melanoma, head and neck, liver or kidney cancer. CDR3s include the opening cysteine and the closing phenylalanine or tryptophan. The D gene is left open where the match is weak. Not every row has a clone size; where given, it reads once, few, many or a size class.

>once|.|TRBV19|TRBJ1-4
TGTGCCAGCAAAAAGGTGTTTACTAATGAAAAACTGTTTTTT
CASKKVFTNEKLFF
>.|TRBD2|TRBV10-3|TRBJ2-5
TGTGCCATCAGAGGGACTAGCGGCAGGCAAGAGACCCAGTACTTC
CAIRGTSGRQETQYF
>.|TRBD1|TRBV5-6|TRBJ2-7
TGTGCCAGCAGCTTGGGTGACAGGGGGTTCCCCACTGGGTACGAGCAGTACTTC
CASSLGDRGFPTGYEQYF
>.|TRBD2|TRBV23-1|TRBJ2-1
TGCGCCAGCAGTCAACCGCCCCAGGGTAGCGGGAGCTTCTTAGGTGAGCAGTTCTTC
CASSQPPQGSGSFLGEQFF
>.|TRBD2|TRBV7-9|TRBJ2-3
TGTGCCAGCAGTCATAGAAGTGGGACTAGCGTTAGCACAGATACGCAGTATTTT
CASSHRSGTSVSTDTQYF
>.|TRBD2|TRBV4-1|TRBJ2-7
TGCGCCAGCAGCCGGGGACTAGCGGGAGAACCGCTCTACGAGCAGTACTTC
CASSRGLAGEPLYEQYF
>.|TRBD1|TRBV6-1|TRBJ2-7
TGTGCCAGCAGTGAACGACCGAGACAGGGTTTTGAGCAGTACTTC
CASSERPRQGFEQYF
>few|TRBD2|TRBV9|TRBJ2-3
TGTGCCAGCGGGACTAGCGGGGGTTCTGATACGCAGTATTTT
CASGTSGGSDTQYF
>.|.|TRBV19|TRBJ1-3
TGTGCCAGTAGTCTTCAGTCCTTACCGAGCTCTGGAAACACCATATATTTT
CASSLQSLPSSGNTIYF
>.|.|TRBV27|TRBJ2-1
TGTGCCAGCAGTTTACTCGGGACAACGTACAATGAGCAGTTCTTC
CASSLLGTTYNEQFF
>.|TRBD1|TRBV5-1|TRBJ2-5
TGCGCCAGCAGCCCACAGGGGATGCAAGAGACCCAGTACTTC
CASSPQGMQETQYF
>.|.|TRBV11-3|TRBJ1-1
TGTGCCAGCAGCCCAGGGGCCGGGACAATGAACACTGAAGCTTTCTTT
CASSPGAGTMNTEAFF
>.|TRBD1|TRBV7-6|TRBJ1-1
TGTGCCAGCAGCTTAATGGCAGGGGGGTCGAACACTGAAGCTTTCTTT
CASSLMAGGSNTEAFF
>.|.|TRBV7-8|TRBJ2-7
TGTGCCAGCAGCTTAAACATTTACGAGCAGTACTTC
CASSLNIYEQYF
>.|.|TRBV18|TRBJ2-7
TGTGCCAGCTCACCACCGAGGGGAGCCTACGAGCAGTACTTC
CASSPPRGAYEQYF
>.|TRBD1|TRBV18|TRBJ2-1
TGTGCCAGCTCACAGAGGACGGGACAGGGCTCCTACAATGAGCAGTTCTTC
CASSQRTGQGSYNEQFF
>.|TRBD1|TRBV6-5|TRBJ2-7
TGTGCCAGCAGTGCAGGACAGGGGAAGACCTACGAGCAGTACTTC
CASSAGQGKTYEQYF
>.|.|TRBV10-1|TRBJ2-2
TGCGCCAGCAGTGAGTCGGAGGGGGCTAACACCGGGGAGCTGTTTTTT
CASSESEGANTGELFF
>.|TRBD2|TRBV15|TRBJ2-1
TGTGCCACCAGCAGACAGACTAGCGGGACGGGTGAGCAGTTCTTC
CATSRQTSGTGEQFF
>.|TRBD2|TRBV4-2|TRBJ2-1
TGTGCCAGCAGCCAAGACCCCCGCGTAGGAGCGGGAGGCAATGAGCAGTTCTTC
CASSQDPRVGAGGNEQFF
>.|TRBD1|TRBV5-4|TRBJ2-2
TGTGCCAGCAGCCGAAGGACAGGGGGCCAGAACACCGGGGAGCTGTTTTTT
CASSRRTGGQNTGELFF
>.|.|TRBV7-6|TRBJ1-1
TGTGCCAGCAGCTTAGAAGGAGGGGCTGAAGCTTTCTTT
CASSLEGGAEAFF
>.|.|TRBV5-5|TRBJ2-5
TGTGCCAGCAGCGCGGCAGAGACCCAGTACTTC
CASSAAETQYF
>.|.|TRBV5-4|TRBJ1-1
TGTGCCAGCAGCAAGGGTGGCGTATGGACGGACACTGAAGCTTTCTTT
CASSKGGVWTDTEAFF
>.|.|TRBV27|TRBJ1-2
TGTGCCAGCATTAAATCACCAGGGGCCGCGGATGGCTACACCTTC
CASIKSPGAADGYTF
>.|.|TRBV27|TRBJ2-3
TGTGCCAGCAGTAGAGTCGCAGATACGCAGTATTTT
CASSRVADTQYF
>.|.|TRBV7-2|TRBJ2-5
TGTGCCAGCAGCCCATCCGGCATTTTAGCGGAGACCCAGTACTTC
CASSPSGILAETQYF
>.|TRBD2|TRBV6-1|TRBJ2-7
TGTGCCAGCAGTGGACGGGAAGCGGGAGGGCCACGGGAGCAGTACTTC
CASSGREAGGPREQYF
>.|.|TRBV7-9|TRBJ1-1
TGTGCCAGCAGCCCCAATACAAACACTGAAGCTTTCTTT
CASSPNTNTEAFF
>.|.|TRBV10-1|TRBJ2-7
TGCGCCAGCAGTGAAGACGCCTACTACGAGCAGTACTTC
CASSEDAYYEQYF
>few|.|TRBV6-5|TRBJ2-2
TGTGCCAGCAGTTCCGACCCTAACACCGGGGAGCTGTTTTTT
CASSSDPNTGELFF
>.|.|TRBV9|TRBJ1-2
TGTGCCAGCAGCCCTTCTCCTGAGGCGAACTATGGCTACACCTTC
CASSPSPEANYGYTF
>few|.|TRBV2|TRBJ2-5
TGTGCCAGCAGTGAAGGAGGCAGGGCGTCGAGGTACTTC
CASSEGGRASRYF